Listed below are T cell receptor beta chains from one sample, sequenced in a study of T cells in Graves' hyperthyroidism and ophthalmopathy. One entry per CDR3 protein, called by TCRdb with MiXCR from the multiplex PCR reads. The sample yields about 570,000 distinct CDR3 sequences, roughly 46% seen once. The sample taken for sequencing was peripheral blood or thyroid tissue (not recorded which). The receptor set was obtained from an adult woman with Graves' disease, either hyperthyroidism or ophthalmopathy (not recorded which). The conserved cysteine and the conserved F or W are not part of the CDR3 here.

>TRBJ1-1|TRBV28
ASSFDRDNTEAF
>TRBJ2-5|TRBV7-2
ASSMADLAGFQETQY
>TRBJ1-4|TRBV10-3
AISAGRNEKLF
>TRBJ2-7|TRBV5-4
ASSLSTGTSYEQY
>TRBJ1-1|TRBV12-3/TRBV12-4
ASSWPGQQNTEAF
>TRBJ2-5|TRBV27
ASSLDGGETQY
>TRBJ1-2|TRBV10-3
AISEEGRGGGYT
>TRBJ2-5|TRBV29-1
SVGPGTNQETQY
>TRBJ1-5|TRBV28
ASSTFSNQPQH
>TRBJ2-2|TRBV6-1
ASSRTSGTGRAGELF
>TRBJ1-2|TRBV7-2
ASSLGEMTAWEYT
>TRBJ1-5|TRBV29-1
SVRTGNRPQH
>TRBJ2-7|TRBV5-1
VSRDSGSYEQY
>TRBJ2-5|TRBV20-1
SALAGDERETQY
>TRBJ2-2|TRBV9
ATPGTGELF
>TRBJ2-7|TRBV9
ASSAGGLTGDEQY
>TRBJ1-1|TRBV29-1
SVTRDSVSLSTEAF
>TRBJ1-5|TRBV5-1
ASSRSGNQPQH
>TRBJ2-2|TRBV7-2
ASSQEGQGGTGELF
>TRBJ2-7|TRBV7-9
ASSSTTSIHEQY
>TRBJ1-5|TRBV12-3/TRBV12-4
ASSDLSNQPQH
>TRBJ1-1|TRBV7-2
ASSAHRADTEAF
>TRBJ1-2|TRBV10-3
AISGGRYNYGYT
>TRBJ2-2|TRBV19
ASSIWPFRNTGELF
>TRBJ1-6|TRBV7-9
ASSLGQDRSPLH
>TRBJ1-6|TRBV19
ASSPLALPKDSPLH
>TRBJ2-3|TRBV12-3/TRBV12-4
ASSLGVGDTQY